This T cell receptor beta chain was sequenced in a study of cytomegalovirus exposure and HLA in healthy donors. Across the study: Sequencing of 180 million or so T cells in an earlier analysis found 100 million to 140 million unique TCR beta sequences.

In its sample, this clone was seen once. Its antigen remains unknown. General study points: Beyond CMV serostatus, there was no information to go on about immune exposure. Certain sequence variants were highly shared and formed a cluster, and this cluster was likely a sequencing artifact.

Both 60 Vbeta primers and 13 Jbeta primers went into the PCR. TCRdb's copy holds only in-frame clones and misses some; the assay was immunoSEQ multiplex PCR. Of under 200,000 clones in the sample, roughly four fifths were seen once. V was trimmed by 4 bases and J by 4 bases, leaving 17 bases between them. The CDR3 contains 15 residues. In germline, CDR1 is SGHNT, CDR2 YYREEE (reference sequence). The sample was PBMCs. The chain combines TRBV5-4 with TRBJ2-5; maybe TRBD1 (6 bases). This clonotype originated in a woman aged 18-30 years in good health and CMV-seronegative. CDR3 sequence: CASSTGTGSVETQYF. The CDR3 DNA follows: TGTGCCAGCAGCACCGGTACAGGGTCGGTAGAGACCCAGTACTTC. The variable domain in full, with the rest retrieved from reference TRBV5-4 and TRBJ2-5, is ETGVTQSPTHLIKTRGQQVTLRCSSQSGHNTVSWYQQALGQGPQFIFQYYREEENGRGNFPPRFSGLQFPNYSSELNVNALELDDSALYLCASSTGTGSVETQYFGPGTRLLVL.